Detailed here is one TCR beta chain. The sample contains more than one DNA sequence encoding this CDR3. PCR involved 60 Vbeta and 13 Jbeta primers. Using immunoSEQ multiplex PCR, the repertoire was profiled, and TCRdb retains in-frame clones only, with some absent. The profile shows about 140,000 clones, around 80% of them singletons. The data originate from a study of cytomegalovirus exposure and HLA in healthy donors. Germline-derived CDR1 and CDR2 are MNHNS and SASEGT. J was trimmed by 7 bases and V by 3 bases; bases with no gene match: 4. The CDR3 is 13 amino acids. The specimen sequenced was PBMCs. The origin of this receptor is a man aged 18 to 29 in good health and CMV-seropositive. This sequence joins TRBV6-1 and TRBJ2-5, with 8 bases identical to TRBD1. CDR3 sequence (DNA): TGTGCCAGCAGTGAGGCAGGGGGCAGGACCCAGTACTTC. This encodes CASSEAGGRTQYF.